Here is one T cell receptor (beta chain) with its context. TCRdb's copy holds only in-frame clones and misses some; the assay was immunoSEQ multiplex PCR. This table holds 10,000 or so clones, around 62% found once. The sample originates from a study of tumour-infiltrating T cells in Burkitt lymphoma. Across the whole study: Survival, overall and progression-free, tracked with productive clonality.

V lost 5 bases and J lost 1, with 18 bases in between. Germline V gene sequence: CDR1 MNHEY, CDR2 SMNVEV (reference sequence). The CDR3 consists of 17 residues. The clonotype was recovered from a human donor with diffuse large B-cell lymphoma. The sequencing input was tumor tissue. V usage is TRBV27 and J usage is TRBJ1-5, with D possibly TRBD1 on 5 matching bases. The CDR3: CASSPQRGSHSNQPQHF. Written as DNA, the CDR3 is TGTGCCAGCAGTCCCCAACGGGGGTCACACAGCAATCAGCCCCAGCATTTT.